This TCR beta chain is from a study of blood T cell repertoires in COVID-19 (dated by TCRdb to 2020 to 2021). Looking at the study overall: Samples from collaborators originated in the United States, Italy and Spain and spanned both the acute and convalescent phases of COVID-19. The prospective study material was composed of cDNA or gDNA derived from T cells, B-cell-depleted T cells, or PBMCs. Deeply sampled blood TCRbeta repertoires from subjects exposed to, actively infected with, or recovered from COVID-19 were included in the dataset. A freely available public database, intended as a resource for researchers studying the immune response to SARS-CoV-2, is where the repertoires were released. Samples were obtained from the ongoing ImmuneRACE study (first 160 participants) and from 1,254 subjects provided by 6 global collaborators. Sample metadata almost always included a de-identified subject ID, COVID-19 status, age in years and sex. Where available, HLA class I and class II types were obtained from metadata supplied by the sample provider rather than from assay-based typing.

The CDR3 goes from the cysteine to the phenylalanine over 17 residues. Kept here is only the CDR3 DNA, which spans 51 bases and is read in frame from base 1. The germline V gene (reference sequence) supplies CDR1 LGHDT and CDR2 YNNKEL. V ends up 4 bases short and J 4 bases short, with an unmatched junction base count of 7. TCRbeta CDR3 regions were amplified from genomic DNA by means of the immunoSEQ Assay, a bias-controlled multiplex PCR. Per the original workflow: Within the assay, amplification of reference gene primers was used to estimate how many nucleated cells each sample contained. To quantify the absolute abundance of each unique TCRbeta CDR3 rearrangement, sequence reads were collapsed and filtered. For each sample, productive Simpson clonality was calculated by taking the square root of Simpson's diversity index across productive rearrangements. The table comes from immuneACCESS by way of TCRdb, which keeps in-frame sequences with V and J called. Part of the clones is missing from these tables; in studies checked, under half for an unresolved V gene and the rest for unknown reasons. That table furnishes V, J and clone size, whereas the DNA furnished D and trimming. The sample includes 290,000 or so clones, with around 86% observed a single time. The ten most abundant clones make up roughly 1.3% of the sample.

Collaborating institutions collected whole blood in K2EDTA tubes following their own protocols. Collaborator samples were shipped for TCRbeta analysis as frozen whole blood, isolated PBMCs, or DNA extracted from either sample type. Overall results and qualifications from the work: The amount of clinical and demographic metadata varied by source and participant and was provided uncurated.

As regards this clone: What this receptor recognizes is not known. No base quality values were provided; no much bigger clone lies one nucleotide off.

The receptor comes from a man in his sixties or seventies with acute or convalescent COVID-19. This sequence uses TRBV3-1 (or the pseudogene TRBV3-2) and TRBJ2-2; 12 central bases correspond to TRBD2. The sequenced sample consisted of peripheral blood. DNA sequence: TGTGCCAGCAGCCCCCTAGCGGGAGGGCGGGGCACCGGGGAGCTGTTTTTT. Its coded protein is CASSPLAGGRGTGELFF.